This TCR beta chain comes out of a study of T cells in women clearing cervical HPV infection. As for this clone: From the germline J gene comes the end of the CDR3, since the read stops 3 residues before it.

The protocol was immunoSEQ multiplex PCR, while the TCRdb copy is restricted to in-frame clones and leaves out a portion. Recorded for this sample: tens of thousands of clones. Germline lookup yields CDR1 SNHLY and CDR2 FYNNEI. The V and J ends lost 2 bases and 2 bases, in that order; junction bases with no gene match: 0. The CDR3 consists of 15 residues. The chain joins TRBV2 to TRBJ2-5; 12 bases are shared with TRBD2. This TCR derives from a woman between 18 and 69 years old with a cervical HPV16 infection that either progressed to CIN3+ or cleared (not recorded which). Sequences were obtained from blood buffy coat. CDR3 region: CASSELAGGQETQYF. The CDR3 bases that were read are TGTGCCAGCAGTGAACTAGCGGGGGGGCAAGAGACC.